What follows are 14 T cell receptor beta chains derived from one specimen sequenced in a study of blood T cell dynamics during melanoma immunotherapy. Time point indicated: week 3, after first cycle of checkpoint inhibitor. Method: immunoSEQ multiplex PCR; TCRdb's copy keeps in-frame clones and lacks some. Of thousands of clones listed, roughly nine tenths were seen once; the top ten hold about 6%. The source was blood, collected from a patient treated with checkpoint blockade. Receptors originate from a human donor with melanoma.

The CDR3, as DNA: TGTGCCAGCAGCCGAGAGACAGGGGGCGATGGCTACACCTTC. Protein product: CASSRETGGDGYTF. The V gene is TRBV7-9, the J gene TRBJ1-2; 10 bases agree with TRBD1. Losses at the gene ends were 5 bases for V and 6 bases for J; bases not matched to a gene: 6. The V gene's germline CDR1 is SEHNR and CDR2 FQNEAQ (reference sequence). The CDR3 has 14 residues. The full variable domain, in which reference TRBV7-9 and TRBJ1-2 provide the parts outside the CDR3, is DTGVSQNPRHKITKRGQNVTFRCDPISEHNRLYWYRQTLGQGPEFLTYFQNEAQLEKSRLLSDRFSAERPKGSFSTLEIQRTEQGDSAMYLCASSRETGGDGYTFGSGTRLTVV.

The J gene is TRBJ2-5, the V gene TRBV11-2; 7 nucleotides agree with TRBD2. The DNA end lines up better with TRBJ2-7; the J call may be wrong. Germline-derived CDR1 and CDR2 are SGHAT and FQNNGV. There are 16 residues in the CDR3. CDR3 residues: CASSAVRGEKSYEQYF. The CDR3 nucleotides read TGTGCCAGCAGCGCAGTTCGGGGGGAAAAATCCTACGAGCAGTACTTC.

This clone was counted a single time. The rearrangement uses TRBV30 and TRBJ1-4; no clear D gene. The V gene lost 0 bases and the J gene lost 6 bases, with 11 bases spanning the gap. Germline assignment: CDR1 GTSNPN and CDR2 SVGIG (reference sequence). The CDR3 is made up of 14 amino acids. As DNA, the CDR3 is TGTGCCTGGAGTGTACCAGCCCGGCATGAAAAACTGTTTTTT. Amino acid sequence: CAWSVPARHEKLFF.

CDR3: CASSTPTRAGTDTQYF. In DNA, the CDR3 is TGTGCCAGCAGCACCCCGACTCGGGCCGGCACAGATACGCAGTATTTT. The chain carries TRBV5-4 and TRBJ2-3, with D uncertain. Per germline, CDR1 SGHNT and CDR2 YYREEE (reference sequence). This CDR3 has 16 residues. Trimming stripped 4 bases from V and 1 base from J, with 16 bases between.

This rearrangement joins TRBV5-1 to TRBJ2-1; TRBD2 matches at 9 bases. This CDR3 has 15 amino acids. After removal of 4 bases from V and 3 bases from J, the junction contained 5 bases not matched to a gene. Per the germline V gene, CDR1 is SGHRS and CDR2 is YFSETQ. CDR3 residues: CASSPTSGNYNEQFF. DNA for the CDR3: TGCGCCAGCAGCCCGACTAGCGGAAACTACAATGAGCAGTTCTTC.

This clone has just a few counts. The genes are TRBV10-3 and TRBJ1-5; a possible D gene is TRBD1 (5 bases). Germline lookup yields CDR1 ENHRY and CDR2 SYGVKD. This CDR3 contains 14 residues. Trimming took 9 bases from V and 3 from J, leaving 15 bases between them. CDR3 sequence: CAIGTGDSNQPQHF. The CDR3 DNA follows: TGTGCCATAGGGACCGGCGACTCCAATCAGCCCCAGCATTTT.

The chain has TRBV4-3 and TRBJ2-7; possibly TRBD2 for D (7 bases). Trimming took 4 bases from V and 6 from J, leaving 19 bases between them. The CDR3 has 15 amino acids. Germline V CDR1 and CDR2: LGHNA, YSLEER. CDR3 coding DNA: TGCGCCAGCAGCCGGGGGGGCGGGAGTCGGTCCGAGCAGTACTTC. Its protein product is CASSRGGGSRSEQYF.

V and J are TRBV11-1 and TRBJ2-7; D call uncertain. Trimming stripped 5 bases from V and 3 bases from J, with 11 bases between. CDR3 length: 13 residues. In germline, CDR1 is SGHAT, CDR2 FQDESV (reference sequence). CDR3 in amino acids: CASSPGRLYEQYF. The CDR3 coding sequence is TGTGCCAGCAGCCCCGGACGGCTCTACGAGCAGTACTTC.

The chain recombines TRBV5-4 with TRBJ2-5; 8 bases match TRBD2. Matching the DNA end better, TRBJ2-7 makes the J call doubtful. Germline-derived CDR1 and CDR2 are SGHNT and YYREEE (reference sequence). This CDR3 has 15 residues. In DNA form, the CDR3 reads TGTGCCAGCAGCCCTCGGGGGGGGGTCTCCTACGAGCAGTACTTC. Translation gives CASSPRGGVSYEQYF.

V usage is TRBV29-1 and J usage is TRBJ2-7, with 8 bases aligning to TRBD1. The germline gives CDR1 SQVTM, CDR2 ANQGSEA. This CDR3 spans 14 amino acids. V was clipped by 4 bases and J by 3 bases; unmatched bases: 8. The CDR3 nucleotides are TGCAGCGTTGCGGACAGGGTGAACCTCTACGAGCAGTACTTC. Translated, it gives CSVADRVNLYEQYF.

V gene TRBV11-1 combines with J gene TRBJ2-7, with 10 bases fitting TRBD1. The germline V gene has CDR1 SGHAT and CDR2 FQDESV (reference sequence). This CDR3 is built from 15 residues. The V segment lost 5 bases and the J segment 7 bases; nucleotides outside the gene matches: 11. The CDR3 sequence: CASSRPGQGIREQYF. The CDR3 nucleotides read TGTGCCAGCAGCCGCCCGGGACAGGGGATTAGGGAGCAGTACTTC.

V gene TRBV9 combines with J gene TRBJ2-2, with D maybe TRBD2 (6 bases). This CDR3 is built from 16 residues. V lost 3 bases, J lost 1 base, and 13 bases lay in between. Germline CDR1 is SGDLS and CDR2 is YYNGEE. CDR3 in DNA: TGTGCCAGCAGCGACCGGGACTTTAAGAACACCGGGGAGCTGTTTTTT. Encoded protein: CASSDRDFKNTGELFF.

The rearrangement joins TRBV6-6 to TRBJ2-5; the D is unclear. This CDR3 contains 15 residues. The V end lost 4 bases, the J end lost 6 bases, and 18 bases lay between the germline ends. CDR1 and CDR2 from the germline V gene are MNHNY and SVGAGI (reference sequence). CDR3 residues: CASSSQGSNLKTQYF. The CDR3 DNA is TGTGCCAGCAGTTCCCAAGGGTCAAACCTGAAGACCCAGTACTTC.

The chain uses TRBV18 and TRBJ2-1; 12 nucleotides align to TRBD2. V was pared by 5 bases and J by 0 bases, with 5 bases of the junction left unmatched. From germline, CDR1 is KGHSH and CDR2 LQKENI. CDR3 length: 17 residues. CDR3 region: CASSSRTSGNSYNEQFF. The CDR3 DNA reads as TGTGCCAGCTCATCACGGACTAGCGGGAACTCCTACAATGAGCAGTTCTTC.